A single sample gave rise to the 3 T cell receptor beta chains below, sequenced in a study of technical replicates of blood from four donors. Sequenced by immunoSEQ multiplex PCR; TCRdb stores in-frame clones only, minus some. The sample shows roughly 72,000 clones, approximately 94% of them seen only once. Sequencing was done on a sample of T cells isolated from PBMCs. The receptors come from a human donor in good health.

V usage is TRBV5-4 and J usage is TRBJ1-2; no definite D call. Trimming took 0 bases from V and 7 from J, leaving 10 bases between them. CDR1 is SGHNT and CDR2 is YYREEE in the germline V gene (reference sequence). The CDR3 extends over 13 amino acids. CDR3 bases: TGTGCCAGCAGCTTGGGTCAGGTCACTGGCTACACCTTC. Translating gives CASSLGQVTGYTF.

This rearrangement joins TRBV7-3 to TRBJ2-7; maybe TRBD2 (6 bases). V was pared by 5 bases and J by 3 bases, with 17 bases between. Germline values: CDR1 SGHTA, CDR2 FQGTGA. The CDR3 runs 15 residues. This chain's CDR3 is CASSPGGVMGYEQYF. CDR3 DNA: TGTGCCAGCAGCCCGGGCGGGGTAATGGGCTACGAGCAGTACTTC.

The genes are TRBV5-1 and TRBJ2-3; D may be TRBD2 (5 bases). Trimming removed 7 bases from V and 1 base from J, with 10 bases in between. The germline gives CDR1 SGHRS, CDR2 YFSETQ. The CDR3 is 13 amino acids. The CDR3 DNA follows: TGCGCCAGCCGTGGGAGTGGCACAGATACGCAGTATTTT. The encoded protein is CASRGSGTDTQYF.